This TCR beta chain comes out of a study of T cells expressing NK-cell markers. No DNA is given; TCRdb re-called the 5' RACE reads and lists each CDR3 protein once. Its listing shows roughly 180,000 distinct CDR3 sequences. Germline CDR1 MNHNS, CDR2 SASEGT. CDR3 size: 17 residues. Specimen: blood T cells: a sorted CD56 or NKG2C T cell subset, CD4+ or CD8+ T cells, or bulk PBMC T cells (not recorded which). The J gene is TRBJ1-6, the V gene TRBV6-1; the D gene TCRdb calls, TRBD1, cannot be checked with no DNA. The origin of this receptor is a woman between 18 and 75 years old in good health. CDR3 sequence reads: CASKGVVGQGSNSPLHF.